The following is a TCR beta chain sequence with its context. Its antigen target is currently unknown. An end of the junction does not agree with germline; a read error may underlie this. This sample stems from a study of tumor-infiltrating lymphocytes in primary liver carcinoma (dated by TCRdb to the late 2010s). With respect to the entire study: Of the five patients (three men and two women, aged 30 to 69 years), four had hepatocellular carcinoma and one had combined HCC and intrahepatic cholangiocarcinoma. The 25 or so tumor region samples were profiled with Agilent mRNA microarrays so that TCRbeta repertoire diversity could be related to the local molecular phenotype. Samples yielded roughly 3.5 to 8 million productive TCRbeta reads; read depth did not differ significantly between tissue types. A total of 35 or so specimens from 5 patients, comprising about 25 tumor regions, 5 adjacent noncancerous liver tissues and 5 peripheral blood samples, were covered by TCRbeta repertoire sequencing. For each liver tumor, the study sampled five regions along with adjacent normal tissue and blood, and applied TCRbeta repertoire sequencing, expression microarrays and whole-exome sequencing. The five patients had tumors staged T1-T3 N0M0, with maximum diameters ranging from roughly 4 to 10 cm. Reproducibility between technical replicate repertoires was high, with correlation coefficients above 0.95 and mean shared-clone rates near 0.89. The paper's findings and limits, for the study overall: Because sequencing covered only the TCR beta chain and unpaired alpha chains were not captured, true repertoire diversity is likely underestimated. Bulk unsorted samples precluded comparing CD4+ and CD8+ T cell repertoires. Compared with blood, tumors had a significantly larger share of the repertoire taken up by the top 250 clones (p = 0.039). Only about 8-25% of top clones were found in all five regions of a tumor, suggesting spatial heterogeneity of tumor-infiltrating T cells. Only 4 or 5 patients were included in the study, and the authors note that the findings should be validated in a larger study. Consistent with antigen-driven expansion, pairs of tumor regions showed higher repertoire overlap (mean roughly 36%) than either tumor-adjacent pairs (about 17%) or tumor-blood pairs (roughly 15%).

Without any cell sorting, total RNA and DNA were co-extracted from approximately 22-30 mg of bulk tissue using the AllPrep DNA/RNA mini kit. Between late 2015 and March 2016, roughly five patients in China with histopathologically diagnosed primary liver carcinoma had surgical resection. Chronic HBV infection was present in the patients, and the patients were treatment-naive at sampling. Each tumor was sampled at five spatially separated regions: the tumor centre plus the superior, inferior, left-lateral and right-lateral poles. Histology showed that every tumor sample contained more than 75% viable tumor cells. Fresh tumor and adjacent tissue pieces were bisected; one half was stored in RNAlater at -80°C, the other sent for histology. Starting from about 500 ng total RNA, TCRbeta-specific cDNA was produced by reverse transcription with a constant-region primer and ProtoScript II reverse transcriptase. Three nested multiplex PCR rounds, following a slightly modified ARM-PCR procedure, were used to build the TCRbeta libraries. Multiplex TRBV1-TRBV30 forward primers and a Cbeta reverse primer were used in the first two PCR rounds, each of which was run for around 10 cycles. Sample barcodes and Illumina adapters were added in a final 25-cycle PCR with Deep VentR polymerase. Before sequencing, amplicons of 200-500 bp were gel-purified using a QIAquick gel extraction kit. The TCRbeta amplicons were sequenced with 250-bp paired-end reads on an Illumina HiSeq 2500. Regarding the original processing steps: Trimmomatic v0.33 was used to quality-trim the reads, and FLASH v1.2.11 was used to merge paired reads so that full CDR3 sequences could be recovered. MiGEC v1.2.1b assigned V, D and J germline segments to the rearranged TCRbeta sequences. Clonotype statistics, along with Shannon-Wiener diversity indices, were calculated using VDJtools v1.0.0. To reduce sampling bias, subsequent analyses other than the diversity analysis used only the 250 most abundant clonotypes in each sample. The public reads were reanalyzed by TCRdb: fastp trimming at Q25, MiXCR alignment, in-frame beta chains only. Each CDR3 protein appears once, grouped with its most common genes and DNA. What appears here as the V and J calls and clone size reflects TCRdb's work, not the paper's. The sample records tens of thousands of distinct CDR3 sequences, over 70% of which are singletons. The ten largest clones represent roughly 15% of the sample.

The CDR3 sequence holds 13 residues, the cysteine and phenylalanine included. The entry retains the CDR3 DNA only, 39 bases that are in frame from base 1. The germline V gene (reference sequence) provides CDR1 SGHAT and CDR2 FQDESV. The specimen sequenced was liver tumor tissue from sampling region 4. The cell subset or site label, as the study defines it: tumor region T4, right-lateral pole. The chain was built from TRBV11-1 and TRBJ2-7, with TRBD1 as a weak D call on 5 bases. The sequence came from a woman aged 60-75 years with primary liver carcinoma and hepatitis B virus infection. The CDR3 reads as follows: CASSFGDSCEQYF. The nucleotide sequence reads as follows: TGTGCCAGCAGTTTCGGAGACAGCTGCGAGCAGTATTTC.